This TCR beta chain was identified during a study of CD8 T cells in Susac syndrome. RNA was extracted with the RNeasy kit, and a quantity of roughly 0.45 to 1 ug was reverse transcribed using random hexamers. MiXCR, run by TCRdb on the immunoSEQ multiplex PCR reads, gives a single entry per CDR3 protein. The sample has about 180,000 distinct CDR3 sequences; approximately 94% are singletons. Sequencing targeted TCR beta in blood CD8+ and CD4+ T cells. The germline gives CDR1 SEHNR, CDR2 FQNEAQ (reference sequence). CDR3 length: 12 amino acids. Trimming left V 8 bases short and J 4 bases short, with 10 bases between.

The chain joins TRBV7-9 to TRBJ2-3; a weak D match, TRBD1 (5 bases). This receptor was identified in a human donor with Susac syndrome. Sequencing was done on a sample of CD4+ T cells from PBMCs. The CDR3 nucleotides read TGTGCCAGCTTGGGGCAGGCAGATACGCAGTATTTT. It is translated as CASLGQADTQYF.